The source of this T cell receptor beta chain is a study of OX40 agonist ivuxolimab in advanced cancers. On the study more broadly: All patients had ivuxolimab intravenously every 2 weeks at 0.01 to 10 mg/kg.

CDR3 length equals 14 residues. V was trimmed by 6 bases and J by 6 bases, leaving 17 bases between them. CDR1 and CDR2 (germline): MNHEY, SVGAGI. Sequencing was performed with immunoSEQ multiplex PCR; in TCRdb, only in-frame clones are kept and a portion is missing. The sample gives roughly 66,000 clones, roughly 80% of which show up once; roughly 0.4% is in the top ten. Notes on the study in general: The average count of expanded clones was higher among CD8+ T cells than among CD4+.

In the case of this clone: Its antigen is undetermined.

This receptor was obtained from an adult with an advanced solid tumor such as melanoma, head and neck, liver or kidney cancer. This chain links TRBV6-5 with TRBJ1-2, with unresolved D. The sequenced sample was CD4+ or CD8+ T cells sorted from blood, obtained in a trial of the OX40 agonist ivuxolimab. The CDR3 spells CASSALATPNGYTF. The CDR3 nucleotides are TGTGCCAGCAGCGCCCTCGCTACACCGAATGGCTACACCTTC.